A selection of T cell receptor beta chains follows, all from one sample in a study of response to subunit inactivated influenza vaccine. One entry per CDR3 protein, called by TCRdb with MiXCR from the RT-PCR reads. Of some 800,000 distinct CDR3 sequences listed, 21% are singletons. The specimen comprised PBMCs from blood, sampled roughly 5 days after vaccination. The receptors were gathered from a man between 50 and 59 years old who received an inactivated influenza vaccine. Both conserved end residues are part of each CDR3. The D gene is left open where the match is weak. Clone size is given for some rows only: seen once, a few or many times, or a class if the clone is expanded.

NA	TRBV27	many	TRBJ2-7	TGTGCCAGCAGTTTAACCCAGAGCACCTACGAGCAGTACTTC	CASSLTQSTYEQYF
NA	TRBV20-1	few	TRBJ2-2	TGCAGTGCCCAAGGGCTAGCGAGAGGGTCCGGGGAGCTGTTTTTT	CSAQGLARGSGELFF
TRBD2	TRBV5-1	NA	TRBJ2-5	TGCGCCAGCAGCTTATTCGGGACTAGGGAGACCCAGTACTTC	CASSLFGTRETQYF
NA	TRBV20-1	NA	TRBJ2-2	TGCAGTGCTAGAGGTCCCTATTACGGGGAGCTGTTTTTT	CSARGPYYGELFF
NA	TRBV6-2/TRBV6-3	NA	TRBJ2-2	TGTGCCAGCAGTTACCTTAGCGGCACCGGGGAGCTGTTTTTT	CASSYLSGTGELFF
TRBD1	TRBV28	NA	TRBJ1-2	TGTGCCAGCAGTTTATTTCAGGGGGCTAACTATGGCTACACCTTC	CASSLFQGANYGYTF
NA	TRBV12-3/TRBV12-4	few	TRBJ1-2	TGTGCCAGCAGTGGGCAGCAGCTTAACTATGGCTACACCTTC	CASSGQQLNYGYTF
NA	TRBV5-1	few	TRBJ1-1	TGCGCCAGCAGCCGTGAGAACAGGGAGACTGAAGCTTTCTTT	CASSRENRETEAFF
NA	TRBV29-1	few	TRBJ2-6	TGCAGCGTCCAGGGCAGTGGGGCCAACGTCCTGACTTTC	CSVQGSGANVLTF
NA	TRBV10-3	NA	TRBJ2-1	TGTGCCATCAGTGAGTACACAATTGCCCCCAATGAGCAGTTCTTC	CAISEYTIAPNEQFF
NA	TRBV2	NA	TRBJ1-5	TGTGCCAGCAGTGTCAAGGAGAATCAGCCCCAGCATTTT	CASSVKENQPQHF
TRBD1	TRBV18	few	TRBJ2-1	TGTGCCAGCCGAAAGACAGGGGGCGCCTACAATGAGCAGTTCTTC	CASRKTGGAYNEQFF
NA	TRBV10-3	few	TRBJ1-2	TGTGCCATCAGTGATGGGGACTATGGCTACACCTTC	CAISDGDYGYTF
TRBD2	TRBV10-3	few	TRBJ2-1	TGTGCCATCAGTGATTCCAGACTAGCGGGAGACAATGAGCAGTTCTTC	CAISDSRLAGDNEQFF
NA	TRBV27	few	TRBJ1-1	TGTGCCAGCAGTTTACTACCGAGGACTGAAGCTTTCTTT	CASSLLPRTEAFF
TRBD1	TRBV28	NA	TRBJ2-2	TGTGCCAGCAGTTTATTTGGAACACAGGGGACCACCGGGGAGCTGTTTTTT	CASSLFGTQGTTGELFF